This T cell receptor beta chain came from a study of control samples from healthy donors and cancer patients. The V gene end was trimmed by 0 bases and the J gene end by 2 bases; junction bases not matched to a gene: 6. Looked up from germline, CDR1 is SGHRS and CDR2 is YFSETQ. The CDR3 contains 16 residues. Sequencing used immunoSEQ multiplex PCR; TCRdb keeps in-frame clones, though not all of them. The sample yields more than 110,000 clones, about 85% seen once. The TCR was taken from a woman in her 30s in good health. J is TRBJ2-7 and V is TRBV5-1; 9 bases match TRBD1. Sequencing was performed on blood. CDR3 in DNA: TGCGCCAGCAGCTTGGCCGGGACAGGGTCGACCTACGAGCAGTACTTC. Translating it yields CASSLAGTGSTYEQYF.